This T cell receptor beta chain was obtained from a study of T cell changes during pregnancy in multiple sclerosis. The method was immunoSEQ multiplex PCR; TCRdb's version includes in-frame clones alone and lacks a portion of them. The sample contains about 74,000 clones, more than 75% of which appear only once. Trimming took 4 bases from V and 4 from J; bases not matched to a gene: 9. CDR3 length: 16 residues. Germline loops: CDR1 SGHRS, CDR2 YFSETQ. The chain couples TRBV5-1 to TRBJ2-3, with 10 bases aligning to TRBD1. The clonotype was recovered from a female donor with multiple sclerosis, enrolled in a pregnancy study. Sequencing was performed on peripheral blood, taken in the third trimester of pregnancy. In DNA form, the CDR3 reads TGCGCCAGCAGCGGTGACAGGGGGCGGCGGGCAGATACGCAGTATTTT. Protein: CASSGDRGRRADTQYF.